This TCR beta chain stems from a study of T cell repertoires in cytomegalovirus infection. The wider study: Indications of both CMV infection and matching HLA type were provided by public TCR beta signatures.

The CDR3 runs 15 residues. The V and J ends lost 2 bases and 5 bases, in that order; junction bases with no gene match: 7. TCRdb reprocessed the reads via MiXCR and lists one record per CDR3 protein. This table holds around 900,000 distinct CDR3 sequences, roughly 30% found once. Comment on this clonotype: What it binds is not known.

Sequenced material: cultured CD8+ T cells from PBMCs, taken from culture after CMV antigen stimulation. This TCR came from a human donor in good health (CMV status not recorded). Some clones in this sample may be carry-over from other donors' samples. This rearrangement joins TRBV12-3 or TRBV12-4 to TRBJ1-2; 8 bases map to TRBD1. This chain's CDR3 is CASSLTSGQDYGYTF. In nucleotides, the CDR3 is TGTGCCAGCAGTTTAACATCGGGACAGGATTATGGCTACACCTTC.